This T cell receptor beta chain derives from a study of a mutant IDH1 vaccine in newly diagnosed glioma. Sequencing used immunoSEQ multiplex PCR; TCRdb keeps in-frame clones, though not all of them. Among about 33,000 clones listed, 75% to 90% were seen once. Time point defined: baseline, week 1 (first vaccination visit). Treatment meaning: pre-vaccination baseline after standard-of-care therapy. Donor diagnoses consisted of new WHO grade 3 or 4 IDH1-mutant, ATRX-lost astrocytomas. This clonotype was obtained from a woman in her forties with glioma. The starting material was PBMCs, obtained from a glioma patient treated with radiotherapy, temozolomide or both.

CDR3 coding DNA: TGTGCCAGCGCCGTTGGGGACAGGGACCTCCTGAGCTACACCTTC. Protein product: CASAVGDRDLLSYTF. The chain combines TRBV2 with TRBJ1-2, with 9 nucleotides matching TRBD1. With 8 bases clipped from V and 9 bases from J, the junction kept 16 bases outside the gene matches. There are 15 residues in the CDR3. Germline V gene sequence: CDR1 SNHLY, CDR2 FYNNEI.